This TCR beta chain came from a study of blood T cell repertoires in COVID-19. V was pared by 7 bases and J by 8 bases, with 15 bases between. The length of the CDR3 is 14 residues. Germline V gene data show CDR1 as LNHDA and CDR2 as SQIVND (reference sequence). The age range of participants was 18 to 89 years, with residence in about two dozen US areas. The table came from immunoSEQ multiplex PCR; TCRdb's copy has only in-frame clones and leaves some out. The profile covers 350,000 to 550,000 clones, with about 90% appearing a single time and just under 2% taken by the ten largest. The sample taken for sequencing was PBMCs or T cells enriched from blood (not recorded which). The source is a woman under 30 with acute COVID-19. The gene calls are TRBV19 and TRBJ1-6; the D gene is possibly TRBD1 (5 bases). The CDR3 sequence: CASTRQSNYSPLHF. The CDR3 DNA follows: TGTGCCAGTACCAGACAGTCGAATTATTCACCCCTCCACTTT.